The 22 T cell receptor beta chains reported below all come from one sample, sequenced in a study of CD8+ T cells in alopecia areata. Treatment defined: oral pan-JAK inhibitor, 5-10 mg twice daily. RNA was isolated and reverse transcribed to cDNA, the sequencing template. TCRdb's copy holds only in-frame clones and misses some; the assay was immunoSEQ multiplex PCR. The sample has some 190,000 clones; around 49% are singletons. The source was CD8+ T cells sorted from blood, collected around week 54, from a patient treated with tofacitinib. The origin of the receptors is a human donor with alopecia areata.

J is TRBJ2-7 and V is TRBV11-2, with D unclear. The CDR3 is made up of 14 amino acids. Trimming removed 2 bases from V and 3 bases from J, with 11 bases in between. The germline gives CDR1 SGHAT, CDR2 FQNNGV. Here the CDR3 reads CASSLNLLSYEQYF. In DNA, the CDR3 is TGTGCCAGCAGCTTAAATCTGCTGAGCTACGAGCAGTACTTC.

This clone has a handful of counts. The J gene is TRBJ2-2, the V gene TRBV30; 7 nucleotides align to TRBD2. J lost 6 bases, V lost 5 bases, and 0 bases had no gene match. Germline CDR1 reads GTSNPN; CDR2 reads SVGIG (reference sequence). The CDR3 extends over 11 amino acids. For the CDR3, the DNA is TGTGCCTGGCGGGGGGCCGGGGAGCTGTTTTTT. Protein: CAWRGAGELFF. Complete variable domain (other parts from reference TRBV30 and TRBJ2-2): SQTIHQWPATLVQPVGSPLSLECTVEGTSNPNLYWYRQAAGRGLQLLFYSVGIGQISSEVPQNLSASRPQDRQFILSSKKLLLSDSGFYLCAWRGAGELFFGEGSRLTVL.

The chain carries TRBV7-9 and TRBJ2-7; TRBD2 is a possible D gene (6 bases). CDR1 SEHNR and CDR2 FQNEAQ come from the germline V gene (reference sequence). V was shortened by 7 bases and J by 1 base, with 17 bases between the two germline ends. The CDR3 spans 15 residues. CDR3 DNA sequence: TGTGCCAGCATCCCGTCTGGAGGGGATTCCTACGAGCAGTACTTC. Its translation is CASIPSGGDSYEQYF.

This rearrangement joins TRBV7-9 to TRBJ1-2; D gene uncertain. The germline V and J ends were trimmed by 1 base and 4 bases, with 4 bases remaining between them. CDR3 length: 12 amino acids. CDR1 and CDR2 from the germline V gene are SEHNR and FQNEAQ (reference sequence). The CDR3 nucleotides read TGTGCCAGCAGCTTAGATCGCTATGGCTACACCTTC. Encoded protein: CASSLDRYGYTF.

The chain employs TRBV12-5 and TRBJ2-5, with a tentative D call TRBD2 (5 bases). CDR1 and CDR2 (germline): LGHNT, FRNRAP. The CDR3 runs 15 residues. Trimming removed 1 base at V and 5 bases at J, with 14 bases between. CDR3 protein: CASGLALVGGETQYF. The CDR3 coding sequence is TGTGCTAGTGGTTTGGCACTAGTGGGTGGGGAGACCCAGTACTTC.

This clone has only a few counts. The CDR3 nucleotides read TGTGCCTGGAGTTCCGGGGCCCTTAATTCACCCCTCCACTTT. Its translation: CAWSSGALNSPLHF. V is TRBV30 and J is TRBJ1-6; tentatively, D is TRBD1 (5 bases). This CDR3 is 14 amino acids long. V lost 2 bases, J lost 6 bases, and 11 bases lay in between. Looked up from germline, CDR1 is GTSNPN and CDR2 is SVGIG (reference sequence).

The V and J genes are TRBV27 and TRBJ1-5, with a weak D call TRBD1 (5 bases). The CDR3 has 13 residues. Trimming stripped 8 bases from V and 7 bases from J, with 15 bases between. Germline lookup yields CDR1 MNHEY and CDR2 SMNVEV (reference sequence). The CDR3, as DNA: TGTGCCAGCGCACAGGAGGAGGGGCAGCCCCAGCATTTT. Its translation is CASAQEEGQPQHF.

The chain uses TRBV4-3 and TRBJ1-1; D uncertain. Per the germline V gene, CDR1 is LGHNA and CDR2 is YSLEER. The ends were cut back, 2 bases at V and 7 bases at J, with 11 bases in the middle. The CDR3 runs to 13 residues. The CDR3 here is CASSQIGRDEAFF. In DNA form, the CDR3 reads TGCGCCAGCAGCCAAATCGGTAGGGATGAAGCTTTCTTT.

For the CDR3, the DNA is TGTGCCATCAGTGAGGACAGGGGGCGCTACGAGCAGTACTTC. This gives the protein CAISEDRGRYEQYF. V usage is TRBV10-3 and J usage is TRBJ2-7; 10 nucleotides align to TRBD1. Trimming cost V 2 bases and J 3 bases; bases outside gene matches: 1. CDR1 is ENHRY and CDR2 is SYGVKD in the germline V gene. This CDR3 is 14 amino acids long.

V is TRBV7-8 and J is TRBJ2-7; D tentatively fits TRBD1 or TRBD2 (6 bases each). CDR1 is SGHVS, CDR2 FQNEAQ, per germline. V lost 6 bases and J lost 0, with 21 bases in between. The CDR3 sequence is 17 residues long. CDR3 DNA sequence: TGTGCCAGCAGTTCCTCGCGGCCCGGGGGCAGCTCCTACGAGCAGTACTTC. This codes for CASSSSRPGGSSYEQYF.

J is TRBJ1-2 and V is TRBV15; 8 bases map to TRBD1. The CDR3 has 16 amino acids. CDR1 and CDR2 from the germline V gene are LNHNV and YYDKDF (reference sequence). After removal of 6 bases from V and 6 bases from J, the junction contained 15 bases not matched to a gene. In DNA form, the CDR3 reads TGTGCCACCAGACAACCGGGCCCGGGGACAGGTGATGGCTACACCTTC. This translates into CATRQPGPGTGDGYTF.

V usage is TRBV13 and J usage is TRBJ2-4, with a tentative D call TRBD1 (6 bases). Germline CDR1 and CDR2: PRHDT and FYEKMQ (reference sequence). The germline V and J ends were trimmed by 5 bases and 6 bases, with 8 bases remaining between them. The CDR3 has 12 residues. The CDR3 region is CASSVQGNIQYF. The DNA for the CDR3 is TGTGCCAGCAGCGTACAGGGAAACATTCAGTACTTC.

This chain joins TRBV4-3 and TRBJ1-1; TRBD1 aligns across 12 bases. J was trimmed by 4 bases and V by 5 bases; bases with no gene match: 14. The CDR3 spans 18 residues. CDR1 is LGHNA, CDR2 YSLEER, per germline. The CDR3: CASSLHATGTGGGTEAFF. For the CDR3, the DNA is TGCGCCAGCAGCTTACACGCCACCGGGACAGGGGGCGGCACTGAAGCTTTCTTT.

In its sample, this clone was seen a few times. The CDR3 here is CASSLELEGAGAFF. In DNA form, the CDR3 reads TGTGCCAGCAGCTTAGAGTTGGAGGGGGCCGGAGCTTTCTTT. V and J are TRBV13 and TRBJ1-1; TRBD1 agrees at 7 bases. The CDR3 loop spans 14 amino acids. CDR1 and CDR2 from the germline V gene are PRHDT and FYEKMQ (reference sequence). The ends lost 1 base at V and 10 bases at J; junction bases unmatched: 9.

This clone came up a few times. The chain couples TRBV29-1 to TRBJ1-1, with 8 bases matching TRBD1. Germline V gives CDR1 SQVTM, CDR2 ANQGSEA. CDR3 length: 13 amino acids. V gave up 4 bases and J gave up 6 bases; unmatched junction bases: 7. CDR3 loop: CSVGSGGHAEAFF. In DNA, the CDR3 is TGCAGCGTTGGGTCAGGGGGCCACGCTGAAGCTTTCTTT.

This clone was counted only a few times. The chain employs TRBV5-1 and TRBJ1-5; D is undetermined. V gave up 0 bases and J gave up 7 bases, with 5 bases separating them. The CDR3 contains 12 residues. CDR1 and CDR2 (germline): SGHRS, YFSETQ. CDR3 in amino acids: CASSLDGQPQHF. In DNA, the CDR3 is TGCGCCAGCAGCTTGGACGGGCAGCCCCAGCATTTT.

The chain recombines TRBV6-6 with TRBJ1-1, with a tentative D call TRBD1 (5 bases). The V end lost 8 bases, the J end lost 7 bases, and 14 bases lay between the germline ends. Germline V lookup: CDR1 MNHNY, CDR2 SVGAGI (reference sequence). This CDR3 has 12 residues. For the CDR3, the DNA is TGTGCCAGCGGGACGATTCTAGGTGAAGCTTTCTTT. Its protein product is CASGTILGEAFF.

The J gene is TRBJ2-7, the V gene TRBV5-4; D gene ambiguous. Germline V lookup: CDR1 SGHNT, CDR2 YYREEE (reference sequence). V was clipped by 5 bases and J by 5 bases, with 11 bases between them. The CDR3 loop spans 12 amino acids. The CDR3 sequence: CASSSMGHEQYF. The DNA of the CDR3 is TGTGCCAGCAGTTCCATGGGCCACGAGCAGTACTTC.

The chain is built from TRBV29-1 and TRBJ2-1, with TRBD2 as a possible D gene (5 bases). CDR3 length equals 12 residues. In germline, CDR1 is SQVTM, CDR2 ANQGSEA. V lost 6 bases to trimming and J lost 5 bases, with 11 bases between them. CDR3 loop: CSVEPADNEQFF. In DNA, the CDR3 is TGCAGCGTGGAACCAGCGGACAATGAGCAGTTCTTC.

The chain joins TRBV29-1 to TRBJ2-3; D possibly corresponds to TRBD1 (5 bases). V gave up 6 bases and J gave up 0 bases, with 7 bases separating them. This CDR3 has 12 amino acids. Looked up from germline, CDR1 is SQVTM and CDR2 is ANQGSEA. The CDR3 sequence: CSVWTSTDTQYF. The CDR3 coding sequence is TGCAGCGTCTGGACAAGCACAGATACGCAGTATTTT.

V usage is TRBV29-1 and J usage is TRBJ2-1; the D call may be TRBD1 or TRBD2 (6 bases each). Germline V lookup: CDR1 SQVTM, CDR2 ANQGSEA. There are 13 residues in the CDR3. V was shortened by 4 bases and J by 8 bases, with 15 bases between the two germline ends. The CDR3 is CSVVGGLGYEQFF. CDR3 nucleotide sequence: TGCAGCGTTGTGGGGGGCCTGGGGTATGAGCAGTTCTTC.

A few counts support this clone. The chain is built from TRBV18 and TRBJ2-5; D is unresolved. Trimming pared 0 bases from V and 1 base from J, leaving 0 bases between. There are 12 residues in the CDR3. CDR1 is KGHSH and CDR2 is LQKENI in the germline V gene. This CDR3 reads CASSPPQETQYF. The CDR3 DNA reads as TGTGCCAGCTCACCACCCCAAGAGACCCAGTACTTC.